Below, one T cell receptor (beta chain) is given with its context. Looked up from germline, CDR1 is MGHRA and CDR2 is YSYEKL. The V end was cut by 3 bases, the J end by 7 bases, with 15 bases between. The CDR3 runs to 15 residues. 60 Vbeta and 13 Jbeta primers were used in PCR. The protocol was immunoSEQ multiplex PCR, while the TCRdb copy is restricted to in-frame clones and leaves out a portion. The sample holds approximately 150,000 clones, about 82% seen once. This record belongs to a study of cytomegalovirus exposure and HLA in healthy donors. About the research overall: Previous work identified roughly 120 million unique TCR beta sequences from about 179 million T cells.

Sequenced sample: PBMCs. The chain employs TRBV4-1 and TRBJ1-4; D perhaps matches TRBD1 (5 bases). The clonotype originates from a male donor in good health and CMV-seronegative. This chain's CDR3 is CASSQTQGTAEKLFF. The CDR3 nucleotides are TGCGCCAGCAGCCAGACGCAGGGAACCGCTGAAAAACTGTTTTTT.